These 26 T cell receptor beta chains share one sample of origin, sequenced in a study of breast tumors, draining lymph nodes, adjacent tissues. Breast cancer patients provided tissue from their axillary draining lymph nodes. MiXCR, run by TCRdb on the multiplex PCR reads, gives a single entry per CDR3 protein. The profile shows about 180,000 distinct CDR3 sequences, roughly a third of them singletons. Sequencing used axillary lymph node tissue. These TCRs come from a female donor with breast cancer. Some clones in this sample may be carry-over from other donors' samples.

The chain uses TRBV12-3 or TRBV12-4 and TRBJ2-5; perhaps D is TRBD1 or TRBD2 (5 bases each). This CDR3 spans 14 amino acids. V was pared by 4 bases and J by 9 bases, with 18 bases between. Here the CDR3 DNA reads TGTGCCAGCAGTTCGGGACCCAAGAAGGATGCCCAGTACTTC. It yields the protein CASSSGPKKDAQYF.

CDR3 protein: CASSWGGGAGGPDTQYF. Here the CDR3 DNA reads TGTGCCAGCAGCTGGGGGGGTGGAGCGGGGGGGCCAGATACGCAGTATTTT. The chain joins TRBV7-9 to TRBJ2-3; 10 nucleotides agree with TRBD2. Germline V gene data show CDR1 as SEHNR and CDR2 as FQNEAQ (reference sequence). V shed 4 bases and J 4 bases; nucleotides not matched to a gene: 11. The CDR3 sequence is 17 residues long.

This clonotype was found many times. The chain combines TRBV24-1 with TRBJ1-5, with D possibly being TRBD1 (5 bases). V was cut by 4 bases and J by 2 bases, with 11 bases left in between. The germline V gene encodes CDR1 KGHDR and CDR2 SFDVKD. There are 15 residues in the CDR3. This chain's CDR3 is CATSEAGGGNQPQHF. The CDR3 nucleotides are TGTGCCACCAGTGAGGCGGGGGGGGGCAATCAGCCCCAGCATTTT.

The gene calls are TRBV7-9 and TRBJ2-5; D is possibly TRBD1 (6 bases). This CDR3 region has 17 residues. The V and J ends lost 5 bases and 3 bases respectively, with 22 bases between them. Looked up from germline, CDR1 is SEHNR and CDR2 is FQNEAQ (reference sequence). CDR3 residues: CASSRAGARSRKETQYF. As DNA, the CDR3 is TGTGCCAGCAGCCGGGCAGGGGCGAGAAGCCGGAAAGAGACCCAGTACTTC. The full variable domain, in which reference TRBV7-9 and TRBJ2-5 provide the parts outside the CDR3, is DTGVSQNPRHKITKRGQNVTFRCDPISEHNRLYWYRQTLGQGPEFLTYFQNEAQLEKSRLLSDRFSAERPKGSFSTLEIQRTEQGDSAMYLCASSRAGARSRKETQYFGPGTRLLVL.

This clonotype was picked up a small number of times. The gene calls are TRBV6-1 and TRBJ2-1, with 7 bases aligning to TRBD2. CDR1 and CDR2 (germline): MNHNS, SASEGT. Losses at the gene ends were 2 bases for V and 0 bases for J; bases not matched to a gene: 4. The CDR3 is 16 amino acids. Here the CDR3 reads CASSESGGGSYNEQFF. CDR3 coding DNA: TGTGCCAGCAGTGAATCTGGGGGGGGCTCCTACAATGAGCAGTTCTTC.

This clonotype turned up a few times. The chain couples TRBV6-2 or TRBV6-3 to TRBJ1-2, with a possible D match to TRBD1 (5 bases). Trimming took 0 bases from V and 4 from J, leaving 12 bases between them. The germline V gene encodes CDR1 MNHEY and CDR2 SVGEGT. The CDR3 has 15 amino acids. CDR3 sequence reads: CASSYSSLQVYGYTF. The CDR3 bases are TGTGCCAGCAGTTACTCGAGTCTACAGGTCTATGGCTACACCTTC.

This clonotype turned up a few times. A much larger clone sits a single nucleotide away, making a read error possible. The V and J genes are TRBV4-1 and TRBJ2-7; 8 nucleotides match TRBD1. V lost 0 bases to trimming and J lost 7 bases; unmatched junction nucleotides: 11. Germline V gene data show CDR1 as MGHRA and CDR2 as YSYEKL. CDR3 length equals 16 residues. In nucleotides, the CDR3 is TGCGCCAGCAGCCAAGATTTCCCAGGGGGCCTGAGGGAGCAGTACTTC. It codes for CASSQDFPGGLREQYF.

V and J are TRBV6-6 and TRBJ2-7, with 16 bases lining up with TRBD2. The CDR3 contains 20 residues. Germline CDR1 MNHNY, CDR2 SVGAGI (reference sequence). V gave up 2 bases and J gave up 3 bases; unmatched junction bases: 13. This chain's CDR3 is CASSYKNPGLAGGMIYEQYF. Here the CDR3 DNA reads TGTGCCAGCAGTTACAAGAATCCGGGACTAGCGGGGGGGATGATCTACGAGCAGTACTTC.

This clonotype has a count of ten or more. Being one base from a much bigger clone, this may be a read error. The chain carries TRBV14 and TRBJ2-7; D is unresolved. This CDR3 region has 14 residues. The germline V gene encodes CDR1 SGHDN and CDR2 FVKESK. The CDR3, as DNA: TGTGCCAGCAGCCAAGGCCTGAGCTCCTACGAGCAGTCCTTC. Translation gives CASSQGLSSYEQSF.

About this clonotype itself: This clone may be a read error of a much larger clone one base away. The chain carries TRBV9 and TRBJ1-2, with TRBD1 as a possible D gene (5 bases). CDR1 and CDR2 from the germline V gene are SGDLS and YYNGEE. V was pared by 4 bases and J by 4 bases, with 23 bases between. The CDR3 contains 17 residues. The CDR3 DNA reads as TGTGCCAGCAGCCCAGACGGGGGAGGGGCGTCAGGCTATGGCTACACCTTC. Translating it yields CASSPDGGGASGYGYTF.

In its sample, this clonotype was seen many times. The rearrangement uses TRBV5-6 and TRBJ1-5, with D uncertain. V gave up 1 base and J gave up 5 bases, with 10 bases separating them. This CDR3 region has 14 residues. From germline, CDR1 is SGHDT and CDR2 YYEEEE. CDR3 loop: CASSLQGNYQPQHF. The CDR3 DNA sequence: TGTGCCAGCAGCTTGCAAGGGAACTATCAGCCCCAGCATTTT.

Turning to this clonotype: Germline and junction disagree at one end, which may indicate a read error. The J gene is TRBJ2-1, the V gene TRBV24-1; D assignment may be TRBD1 or TRBD2 (5 bases each). The CDR3 runs 13 residues. In germline, CDR1 is KGHDR, CDR2 SFDVKD. The CDR3 DNA reads TGTGCCAGCAGTATTGGGACCGACAATGAGCAGTCCTTC. Protein product: CASSIGTDNEQSF.

This clonotype was counted many times. The CDR3 region has the DNA TGTGCCACCAGCAGAGATACGGGACCTCATCAGCCCCAGCATTTT. Translated: CATSRDTGPHQPQHF. The rearrangement joins TRBV15 to TRBJ1-5; possible D gene TRBD1, 5 bases. The CDR3 extends over 15 amino acids. The V and J ends lost 0 bases and 5 bases respectively, with 11 bases between them. CDR1 LNHNV and CDR2 YYDKDF come from the germline V gene (reference sequence).

This clonotype was counted ten times or more. A much larger clone lies one base from this, so it may be a read error. The J gene is TRBJ2-5, the V gene TRBV7-2; tentative D call: TRBD1 (9 bases). The CDR3 runs 15 residues. From germline, CDR1 is SGHTA and CDR2 FQGNSA. This CDR3 reads CASSPGGTGRETQHF. CDR3 sequence (DNA): TGTGCCAGCAGCCCGGGGGGGACAGGGAGAGAGACCCAGCACTTC.

This clonotype was counted many times. The chain carries TRBV25-1 and TRBJ2-1; TRBD2 might be the D (6 bases). V lost 5 bases and J 3 bases, leaving 17 bases between the germline ends. The CDR3 length is 16 residues. Germline-derived CDR1 and CDR2 are MGHDK and SYGVNS. CDR3 sequence reads: CASSWRAGRNYNEQFF. The CDR3 nucleotides are TGTGCCAGCAGTTGGAGGGCGGGTAGGAACTACAATGAGCAGTTCTTC.

CDR3 sequence: CASSMGRTENTDTQYF. CDR3 sequence (DNA): TGTGCCAGTAGTATGGGTAGGACAGAGAACACAGATACGCAGTATTTT. This rearrangement joins TRBV19 to TRBJ2-3, with TRBD1 as a possible D gene (6 bases). Germline CDR1 LNHDA, CDR2 SQIVND (reference sequence). V lost 3 bases, J lost 2 bases, and 15 bases lay in between. The CDR3 spans 16 residues. Full variable domain (remainder filled in from reference TRBV19 and TRBJ2-3): DGGITQSPKYLFRKEGQNVTLSCEQNLNHDAMYWYRQDPGQGLRLIYYSQIVNDFQKGDIAEGYSVSREKKESFPLTVTSAQKNPTAFYLCASSMGRTENTDTQYFGPGTRLTVL.

This clonotype was counted between two and nine times. V and J are TRBV6-2 or TRBV6-3 and TRBJ2-3; weak D call: TRBD2 (6 bases). The CDR3 sequence is 16 residues long. Germline-derived CDR1 and CDR2 are MNHEY and SVGEGT. V gave up 5 bases and J gave up 2 bases, with 17 bases separating them. Here the CDR3 DNA reads TGTGCCAGCAGTCCCCCGCGGGGAGTGTACACAGATACGCAGTATTTT. It is translated as CASSPPRGVYTDTQYF.

This clonotype was counted many times. The chain combines TRBV5-1 with TRBJ2-1, with TRBD1 matching over 7 bases. Germline assignment: CDR1 SGHRS and CDR2 YFSETQ. The CDR3 consists of 14 residues. V was clipped by 5 bases and J by 2 bases; unmatched bases: 4. The CDR3 region is CASRRDRTYNEQFF. In nucleotides, the CDR3 is TGCGCCAGCAGACGGGACAGAACCTACAATGAGCAGTTCTTC.

This clonotype has only a few counts. This clone may be a read error of a much larger clone one base away. The J gene is TRBJ2-1, the V gene TRBV7-3; tentative D call: TRBD1 (6 bases). This CDR3 contains 15 residues. The germline CDR1 and CDR2 sequences are SGHTA and FQGTGA. CDR3 in amino acids: CASSLDRQVVDEQLF. The CDR3 bases are TGTGCCAGCAGCTTAGACAGGCAGGTCGTGGATGAGCAGCTCTTC.

Concerning this clonotype: Possible read error: a much larger clone is one base away. V usage is TRBV11-3 and J usage is TRBJ2-5; 11 bases fit TRBD2. Germline V gene data show CDR1 as SGHNT and CDR2 as YENEEA. The CDR3 loop spans 17 amino acids. The V gene end was trimmed by 3 bases and the J gene end by 9 bases; junction bases not matched to a gene: 15. The CDR3 DNA reads as TGTGCCAGCAGCTTGGGACTAGCGGCGGGGGGATACGGGGCCCAGTACTTC. Translating gives CASSLGLAAGGYGAQYF.

This clonotype was observed many times. The rearrangement joins TRBV10-1 to TRBJ2-7; 10 nucleotides align to TRBD1. Trimming took 3 bases from V and 1 from J; bases not matched to a gene: 3. The CDR3 sequence is 15 residues long. Germline V gene lookup returns CDR1 WNHNN and CDR2 SYGVQD (reference sequence). The CDR3 sequence is CASSDRTGGSYEQYF. As DNA, the CDR3 is TGCGCCAGCAGTGATCGGACAGGGGGGTCCTACGAGCAGTACTTC.

This clonotype occurred many times. V is TRBV12-3 or TRBV12-4 and J is TRBJ2-2, with TRBD2 identical over 9 bases. The CDR3 is 16 residues long. The V segment lost 6 bases and the J segment 2 bases; nucleotides outside the gene matches: 7. CDR3 in DNA: TGTGCCAGCAGGATTAGCGGGAGTAGCAACACCGGGGAGCTGTTTTTT. Its translation is CASRISGSSNTGELFF.

This clonotype has a count of ten or more. The genes are TRBV27 and TRBJ1-2; 11 bases match TRBD1. There are 15 residues in the CDR3. Germline CDR1 is MNHEY and CDR2 is SMNVEV (reference sequence). J gave up 6 bases and V 8 bases, and 11 bases lay outside the gene matches. The CDR3: CASWNRDRGYDGYTF. Written as DNA, the CDR3 is TGTGCCAGCTGGAACCGGGACAGGGGGTATGATGGCTACACCTTC.

This clonotype has at least ten counts. The chain uses TRBV5-6 and TRBJ2-5; 9 bases are a match to TRBD2. CDR1 SGHDT and CDR2 YYEEEE come from the germline V gene. V lost 6 bases to trimming and J lost 5 bases; unmatched junction nucleotides: 14. This CDR3 spans 16 amino acids. CDR3 sequence reads: CASKDYSRGGRETQYF. DNA of the CDR3: TGTGCCAGCAAGGATTACTCGCGGGGGGGCCGGGAGACCCAGTACTTC.

This clonotype was picked up many times. The chain is built from TRBV20-1 and TRBJ1-4; no clear D gene. Germline CDR1 and CDR2: DFQATT and SNEGSKA (reference sequence). This CDR3 contains 14 residues. Between the trimmed V and J ends, which lost 5 bases and 8 bases, there was a span of 18 bases. Written as DNA, the CDR3 is TGCAGTGCTTCCGGCCGTTACAATGGGGAAAAACTGTTTTTT. It translates to CSASGRYNGEKLFF.

The V and J genes are TRBV3-1 and TRBJ2-2; 10 nucleotides line up with TRBD1. From germline, CDR1 is LGHDT and CDR2 YNNKEL (reference sequence). The CDR3 covers 18 residues. The V gene end was trimmed by 4 bases and the J gene end by 0 bases; junction bases not matched to a gene: 8. The CDR3 bases are TGTGCCAGCAGCCGAGATCTGGGACAGGGGCCGAACACCGGGGAGCTGTTTTTT. It specifies CASSRDLGQGPNTGELFF.